This TCR beta chain was identified in a study of blood T cell repertoires in COVID-19. Study as a whole: T cells, B-cell-depleted T cells, or PBMCs provided the cDNA or gDNA that served as material.

This clone was counted once. The CDR3 spans 16 residues. Trimming cost V 6 bases and J 10 bases, with 22 bases left between them. CDR1 SGHTA and CDR2 FQGNSA come from the germline V gene. As handled by the study authors: Reference gene primer amplification gave nucleated cell count estimates. Measured with immunoSEQ multiplex PCR; TCRdb has only the in-frame clones, and not every one. The V and J calls and clone size were taken over from that table, and D and trimming were inferred from the DNA. Of about 50,000 clones listed, 80% to 90% are singletons. The specimen was peripheral blood. The TCR was taken from a man over 45 with active COVID-19. This sequence joins TRBV7-2 and TRBJ1-6; D is ambiguous. The CDR3 reads CASRRVPGIRGSPLHF. CDR3 in DNA: TGTGCCAGCAGACGCGTCCCCGGCATTCGAGGGTCACCCCTCCACTTT.